These 15 T cell receptor beta chains came from one sample sequenced in a study of tumor-infiltrating lymphocytes in localized non-small cell lung cancer. Sequenced by immunoSEQ multiplex PCR; TCRdb stores in-frame clones only, minus some. Among under 7,000 clones, roughly four fifths were seen once, and the ten largest hold 16%. The specimen sequenced was uninvolved lung tissue not adjacent to the tumor. All receptors derive from a human donor with non-small cell lung cancer.

The chain has TRBV10-3 and TRBJ2-3; 11 bases map to TRBD2. Looked up from germline, CDR1 is ENHRY and CDR2 is SYGVKD. The length of the CDR3 is 16 residues. The V segment lost 0 bases and the J segment 5 bases; nucleotides outside the gene matches: 4. Here the CDR3 DNA reads TGTGCCATCAGTGAGTCCACTAGCGGGAGAGGAGATACGCAGTATTTT. Translation: CAISESTSGRGDTQYF.

The rearrangement joins TRBV29-1 to TRBJ2-3; D call uncertain. CDR1 SQVTM and CDR2 ANQGSEA come from the germline V gene. CDR3 length equals 11 residues. Trimming removed 3 bases at V and 7 bases at J, with 8 bases between. CDR3 amino acids: CSVDFQHTQYF. CDR3 sequence (DNA): TGCAGCGTTGACTTCCAGCATACGCAGTATTTT.

This chain connects TRBV5-4 to TRBJ1-6; the D gene is possibly TRBD1 (6 bases). CDR1 and CDR2 (germline): SGHNT, YYREEE (reference sequence). The V and J ends lost 0 bases and 7 bases respectively, with 11 bases between them. This CDR3 contains 15 residues. The CDR3 loop is CASSLAGAGNSPLHF. CDR3 DNA: TGTGCCAGCAGCTTGGCAGGGGCTGGGAATTCACCCCTCCACTTT.

The V call is TRBV6-5, the J call TRBJ2-2, with D perhaps matching TRBD1 or TRBD2 (6 bases each). The germline V gene has CDR1 MNHEY and CDR2 SVGAGI. V lost 7 bases, J lost 4 bases, and 16 bases lay in between. The CDR3 is 15 amino acids. The CDR3 loop is CASTNTGGITGELFF. DNA of the CDR3: TGTGCCAGCACCAATACCGGGGGCATCACCGGGGAGCTGTTTTTT.

This sequence joins TRBV5-1 and TRBJ2-2; D gene unclear. Trimming stripped 0 bases from V and 5 bases from J, with 8 bases between. The CDR3 is 14 amino acids. Germline CDR1 SGHRS, CDR2 YFSETQ. The chain's CDR3 is CASSLARVTGELFF. The CDR3 DNA reads TGCGCCAGCAGCTTGGCACGGGTGACCGGGGAGCTGTTTTTT.

Concerning this clone itself: The same CDR3 can be traced to other DNA sequences in this sample. This chain connects TRBV14 to TRBJ1-5; D is perhaps TRBD1 (6 bases). CDR1 is SGHDN and CDR2 is FVKESK in the germline V gene. This CDR3 comprises 14 residues. Trimming stripped 3 bases from V and 3 bases from J, with 9 bases between. Written as DNA, the CDR3 is TGTGCCAGCAGCCATACAGGGTTCAATCAGCCCCAGCATTTT. The encoded protein is CASSHTGFNQPQHF.

The rearrangement joins TRBV9 to TRBJ1-3, with 9 bases aligning to TRBD1. There are 17 residues in the CDR3. The J segment lost 2 bases and the V segment lost 2 bases, leaving 8 bases of the junction unmatched. Germline V gene data show CDR1 as SGDLS and CDR2 as YYNGEE. The CDR3 region has the DNA TGTGCCAGCAGCGTCCGTCCCGGGACAGGGACTGGAAACACCATATATTTT. It yields the protein CASSVRPGTGTGNTIYF.

This sequence joins TRBV29-1 and TRBJ2-1; 8 nucleotides agree with TRBD2. Germline CDR1 is SQVTM and CDR2 is ANQGSEA. This CDR3 has 14 residues. The V gene end was trimmed by 3 bases and the J gene end by 4 bases; junction bases not matched to a gene: 5. In nucleotides, the CDR3 is TGCAGCGTTGATAGTTCTAGCGGGTACAATGAGCAGTTCTTC. Amino acid sequence: CSVDSSSGYNEQFF.

The rearrangement links TRBV19 to TRBJ2-7, with D possibly matching TRBD2 (5 bases). The ends were cut back, 1 base at V and 6 bases at J, with 13 bases in the middle. Germline values: CDR1 LNHDA, CDR2 SQIVND (reference sequence). The CDR3 is 14 residues long. The CDR3 here is CASSIALFEGEQYF. The CDR3 nucleotides read TGTGCCAGTAGTATAGCCTTATTTGAGGGCGAGCAGTACTTC.

The chain couples TRBV28 to TRBJ1-5, with 10 bases matching TRBD1. Germline CDR1 reads MDHEN; CDR2 reads SYDVKM. V shed 4 bases and J 1 base; nucleotides not matched to a gene: 10. This CDR3 comprises 18 residues. The CDR3 here is CASSSWGRDRGSNQPQHF. CDR3 DNA: TGTGCCAGCAGTTCTTGGGGCCGGGACAGGGGAAGCAATCAGCCCCAGCATTTT.

V and J are TRBV27 and TRBJ1-2; weak D call: TRBD1 (5 bases). CDR1 and CDR2 from the germline V gene are MNHEY and SMNVEV (reference sequence). This CDR3 region has 14 residues. Trimming shortened V by 1 base and J by 4 bases, and 10 bases separated the two germline ends. In DNA form, the CDR3 reads TGTGCCAGCAGTTTATTCCGGGACGCCTATGGCTACACCTTC. Translation: CASSLFRDAYGYTF.

Only a few counts were recorded for this clone. The V gene is TRBV19, the J gene TRBJ1-3; the D is unclear. CDR3 length equals 16 residues. Trimming left V 3 bases short and J 0 bases short, with 12 bases between. Germline CDR1 and CDR2: LNHDA and SQIVND (reference sequence). The CDR3 DNA follows: TGTGCCAGTAGTATGCCGACCGGGAGCTCTGGAAACACCATATATTTT. Protein: CASSMPTGSSGNTIYF.

J is TRBJ2-2 and V is TRBV6-8; no clear D gene. CDR1 is MNHGY and CDR2 is SAAAGT in the germline V gene. CDR3 size: 14 residues. Deletions cut 11 bases from V and 0 bases from J, with 13 bases between. CDR3 in DNA: TGTGCCTCCGAGCCGGTTTCGAACACCGGGGAGCTGTTTTTT. Its translation is CASEPVSNTGELFF.

The rearrangement joins TRBV9 to TRBJ1-6; D is unresolved. The V gene's germline CDR1 is SGDLS and CDR2 YYNGEE. The CDR3 sequence is 16 residues long. Trimming took 0 bases from V and 5 from J, leaving 12 bases between them. This CDR3 is CASSVDPTDNNSPLHF. For the CDR3, the DNA is TGTGCCAGCAGCGTAGATCCGACGGATAATAATTCACCCCTCCACTTT.

The gene calls are TRBV9 and TRBJ2-1; TRBD1 is a possible D gene (6 bases). This CDR3 is 15 amino acids long. V was cut by 0 bases and J by 9 bases, with 16 bases left in between. Per the germline V gene, CDR1 is SGDLS and CDR2 is YYNGEE. The CDR3: CASSVAQGSRVEQFF. The CDR3, as DNA: TGTGCCAGCAGCGTAGCACAGGGCAGTAGGGTTGAGCAGTTCTTC.